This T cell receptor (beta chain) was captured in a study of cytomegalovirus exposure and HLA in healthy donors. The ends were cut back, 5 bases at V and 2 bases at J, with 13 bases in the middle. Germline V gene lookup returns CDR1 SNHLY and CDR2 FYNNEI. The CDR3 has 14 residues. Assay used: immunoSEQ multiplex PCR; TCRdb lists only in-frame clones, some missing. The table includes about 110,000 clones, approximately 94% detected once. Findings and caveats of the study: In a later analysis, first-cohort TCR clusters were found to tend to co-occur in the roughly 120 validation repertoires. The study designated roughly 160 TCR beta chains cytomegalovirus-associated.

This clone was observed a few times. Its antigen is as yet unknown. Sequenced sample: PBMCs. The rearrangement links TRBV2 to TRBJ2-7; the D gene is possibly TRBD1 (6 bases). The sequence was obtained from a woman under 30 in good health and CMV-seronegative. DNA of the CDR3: TGTGCCAGCAGTACCCAGGGGAATCCCTACGAGCAGTACTTC. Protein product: CASSTQGNPYEQYF.